The 32 T cell receptor beta chains presented below share a single source sample, sequenced in a study of shared clonotypes between healthy human individuals. Profiled with immunoSEQ multiplex PCR; TCRdb holds only in-frame clones, not every one. The sample carries some 300,000 clones, around 70% recorded once. Sequencing was done on a sample of memory CD4+ T cells sorted from blood. Subset in this sample: CD45RA-negative fraction. The receptors come from a man in his thirties or forties in good health.

The chain is built from TRBV30 and TRBJ1-5; D perhaps matches TRBD1 (6 bases). V shed 1 base and J shed 5 bases, with 15 bases lying between them. This CDR3 is 15 amino acids long. Per the germline V gene, CDR1 is GTSNPN and CDR2 is SVGIG (reference sequence). CDR3 nucleotide sequence: TGTGCCTGGAGTGGACAGGACATAGGGTATCAGCCCCAGCATTTT. Protein product: CAWSGQDIGYQPQHF.

This clone was found many times. In DNA, the CDR3 is TGTGCCAGCTCACCACTACCCGGGGGCAGGTCCTACGAGCAGTACTTC. Encoded protein: CASSPLPGGRSYEQYF. The chain has TRBV18 and TRBJ2-7, with D perhaps matching TRBD1 or TRBD2 (6 bases each). V was shortened by 1 base and J by 1 base, with 14 bases between the two germline ends. Germline V gives CDR1 KGHSH, CDR2 LQKENI. The CDR3 is 16 residues long.

This chain links TRBV10-1 with TRBJ2-2, with D unresolved. There are 14 residues in the CDR3. Germline assignment: CDR1 WNHNN and CDR2 SYGVQD (reference sequence). V was trimmed by 3 bases and J by 2 bases, leaving 7 bases between them. CDR3 loop: CASSDPANTGELFF. DNA of the CDR3: TGCGCCAGCAGTGATCCAGCTAACACCGGGGAGCTGTTTTTT.

The V and J genes are TRBV5-1 and TRBJ1-2; 8 bases agree with TRBD1. Germline lookup yields CDR1 SGHRS and CDR2 YFSETQ. The CDR3 covers 14 residues. The ends lost 2 bases at V and 5 bases at J; junction bases unmatched: 5. DNA for the CDR3: TGCGCCAGCAGCTTACAGGGGGACAGTTATGGCTACACCTTC. This gives the protein CASSLQGDSYGYTF.

V and J are TRBV2 and TRBJ1-5; tentative D call: TRBD1 (6 bases). Germline V gene sequence: CDR1 SNHLY, CDR2 FYNNEI. The CDR3 extends over 15 amino acids. The ends were cut back, 6 bases at V and 1 base at J, with 13 bases in the middle. The CDR3 DNA sequence: TGTGCCAGCAGAGGCCTGCAGGGGAGCAATCAGCCCCAGCATTTT. This gives the protein CASRGLQGSNQPQHF. Complete variable domain (other parts from reference TRBV2 and TRBJ1-5): EPEVTQTPSHQVTQMGQEVILRCVPISNHLYFYWYRQILGQKVEFLVSFYNNEISEKSEIFDDQFSVERPDGSNFTLKIRSTKLEDSAMYFCASRGLQGSNQPQHFGDGTRLSIL.

The gene calls are TRBV29-1 and TRBJ2-5; D might be TRBD1 (7 bases). From germline, CDR1 is SQVTM and CDR2 ANQGSEA. V gave up 4 bases and J gave up 4 bases, with 13 bases separating them. This CDR3 is built from 13 residues. CDR3 residues: CSVAHRGGETQYF. The CDR3 nucleotides read TGCAGCGTTGCCCACAGGGGAGGAGAGACCCAGTACTTC. The variable domain in full, with the rest retrieved from reference TRBV29-1 and TRBJ2-5, is SAVISQKPSRDICQRGTSLTIQCQVDSQVTMMFWYRQQPGQSLTLIATANQGSEATYESGFVIDKFPISRPNLTFSTLTVSNMSPEDSSIYLCSVAHRGGETQYFGPGTRLLVL.

The chain couples TRBV28 to TRBJ2-5; the D gene is possibly TRBD1 (5 bases). V was clipped by 4 bases and J by 7 bases, with 13 bases between them. The CDR3 is 13 amino acids. Germline CDR1 is MDHEN and CDR2 is SYDVKM. The CDR3 DNA reads as TGTGCCAGCAGTTCACCCCCAGGGTGGACCCAGTACTTC. The encoded protein is CASSSPPGWTQYF.

This chain joins TRBV10-2 and TRBJ2-2; D not resolved. The germline gives CDR1 WSHSY, CDR2 SAAADI. This CDR3 is built from 13 residues. With 6 bases removed from V and 6 bases from J, the gap between germline ends came to 11 bases. This CDR3 reads CASRAILPGELFF. Here the CDR3 DNA reads TGCGCCAGCAGGGCTATTCTTCCCGGGGAGCTGTTTTTT.

Only a few counts were recorded for this clone. The chain combines TRBV5-4 with TRBJ2-1; 12 bases match TRBD2. This CDR3 region has 15 residues. V was clipped by 4 bases and J by 8 bases; unmatched bases: 7. Looked up from germline, CDR1 is SGHNT and CDR2 is YYREEE (reference sequence). The CDR3, as DNA: TGTGCCAGCAGCACGACTAGCGGGAGTTCCGATGAGCAGTTCTTC. It translates to CASSTTSGSSDEQFF.

V usage is TRBV10-3 and J usage is TRBJ2-1; 8 nucleotides align to TRBD2. J was trimmed by 4 bases and V by 0 bases; bases with no gene match: 5. Germline values: CDR1 ENHRY, CDR2 SYGVKD. This CDR3 is built from 16 residues. The CDR3: CAISESGRGAYNEQFF. The CDR3 region has the DNA TGTGCCATCAGTGAGTCGGGGCGGGGGGCGTACAATGAGCAGTTCTTC.

This clone was picked up many times. V is TRBV6-5 and J is TRBJ1-5, with unresolved D. Trimming pared 2 bases from V and 1 base from J, leaving 3 bases between. Looked up from germline, CDR1 is MNHEY and CDR2 is SVGAGI. The CDR3 consists of 13 residues. This chain's CDR3 is CASSYRSNQPQHF. The CDR3 DNA reads as TGTGCCAGCAGTTACAGGAGCAATCAGCCCCAGCATTTT.

The genes are TRBV30 and TRBJ1-2; D uncertain. Germline values: CDR1 GTSNPN, CDR2 SVGIG (reference sequence). V was pared by 4 bases and J by 2 bases, with 8 bases between. This CDR3 contains 12 residues. The CDR3 reads CAWTQENYGYTF. In nucleotides, the CDR3 is TGTGCCTGGACGCAGGAGAACTATGGCTACACCTTC.

This chain joins TRBV10-1 and TRBJ2-7; D possibly matches TRBD1 or TRBD2 (5 bases each). This CDR3 region has 13 residues. CDR1 and CDR2 (germline): WNHNN, SYGVQD (reference sequence). The V end lost 8 bases, the J end lost 2 bases, and 13 bases lay between the germline ends. CDR3 amino acids: CASSRGRTYEQYF. Here the CDR3 DNA reads TGCGCCAGCTCGAGGGGCAGGACCTACGAGCAGTACTTC.

The genes are TRBV5-6 and TRBJ1-5, with D possibly being TRBD1 (5 bases). The germline V gene encodes CDR1 SGHDT and CDR2 YYEEEE. The CDR3 covers 16 residues. V was clipped by 4 bases and J by 9 bases, with 23 bases between them. CDR3 loop: CASSEGTASSLRPQHF. The CDR3 bases are TGTGCCAGCAGCGAAGGGACTGCTTCATCCCTCCGGCCCCAGCATTTT.

V is TRBV6-5 and J is TRBJ1-2; TRBD1 is a possible D gene (5 bases). This CDR3 is 14 amino acids long. Germline V CDR1 and CDR2: MNHEY, SVGAGI. V was cut by 6 bases and J by 4 bases, with 15 bases left in between. The CDR3 DNA sequence: TGTGCCAGCAGCCCTCCCACAGGTAGCTATGGCTACACCTTC. It encodes CASSPPTGSYGYTF.

This rearrangement joins TRBV25-1 to TRBJ2-3; D is tentatively TRBD1 or TRBD2 (7 bases each). Between the trimmed V and J ends, which lost 6 bases and 2 bases, there was a span of 15 bases. CDR3 length: 15 amino acids. Germline assignment: CDR1 MGHDK and CDR2 SYGVNS. The CDR3 loop reads CASSPGGGLTDTQYF. CDR3 DNA: TGTGCCAGCAGCCCAGGGGGGGGCCTCACAGATACGCAGTATTTT. Together with reference TRBV25-1 and TRBJ2-3, the CDR3 gives the full variable domain: EADIYQTPRYLVIGTGKKITLECSQTMGHDKMYWYQQDPGMELHLIHYSYGVNSTEKGDLSSESTVSRIRTEHFPLTLESARPSHTSQYLCASSPGGGLTDTQYFGPGTRLTVL.

DNA for the CDR3: TGTGCCAGCAGCTTGGCCCCTAGCGGGGGGGGGACAGATACGCAGTATTTT. Translated: CASSLAPSGGGTDTQYF. This chain connects TRBV5-4 to TRBJ2-3; 12 bases agree with TRBD2. CDR1 and CDR2 (germline): SGHNT, YYREEE (reference sequence). With V trimmed by 0 bases and J by 3 bases, 5 bases remained unmatched. The CDR3 length is 17 residues. Filled out from reference TRBV5-4 and TRBJ2-3, the complete variable domain reads ETGVTQSPTHLIKTRGQQVTLRCSSQSGHNTVSWYQQALGQGPQFIFQYYREEENGRGNFPPRFSGLQFPNYSSELNVNALELDDSALYLCASSLAPSGGGTDTQYFGPGTRLTVL.

This clone showed up just a few times. The chain recombines TRBV9 with TRBJ2-3; D not certain. CDR1 is SGDLS and CDR2 is YYNGEE in the germline V gene. V was cut by 3 bases and J by 1 base, with 9 bases left in between. This CDR3 spans 14 amino acids. CDR3 sequence: CASSAARGTDTQYF. CDR3 nucleotides: TGTGCCAGCAGCGCTGCTCGGGGCACAGATACGCAGTATTTT.

The chain's CDR3 is CASSIQGAKNIQYF. The CDR3 DNA follows: TGTGCCAGTAGTATCCAGGGGGCCAAAAACATTCAGTACTTC. The rearrangement uses TRBV19 and TRBJ2-4; tentative D call: TRBD1 (6 bases). The V end was cut by 3 bases, the J end by 1 base, with 7 bases between. Germline V lookup: CDR1 LNHDA, CDR2 SQIVND (reference sequence). The CDR3 covers 14 residues.

A single count supports this clone. Mismatch with germline at one junction end may stem from a read error. The CDR3 here is CASSVAEAPTLHF. DNA of the CDR3: TGTGCCAGCAGCGTAGCGGAGGCTCCCACCCTCCACTTC. The chain carries TRBV9 and TRBJ2-4; D perhaps matches TRBD2 (5 bases). Germline V lookup: CDR1 SGDLS, CDR2 YYNGEE. The CDR3 contains 13 residues.

This chain joins TRBV27 and TRBJ2-7; D is possibly TRBD2 (5 bases). V was cut by 4 bases and J by 7 bases, with 20 bases left in between. From germline, CDR1 is MNHEY and CDR2 SMNVEV (reference sequence). There are 15 residues in the CDR3. The chain's CDR3 is CASSSSTGTTREQYF. The CDR3 region has the DNA TGTGCCAGCAGTTCTTCCACGGGAACCACGAGGGAGCAGTACTTC.

This rearrangement joins TRBV6-6 to TRBJ2-4, with TRBD1 matching 8 bases. The germline gives CDR1 MNHNY, CDR2 SVGAGI (reference sequence). V shed 5 bases, J shed 1 base, and the junction held 7 bases outside the gene matches. The CDR3 is 16 residues long. The CDR3: CASSRQGSGAKNIQYF. CDR3 in DNA: TGTGCCAGCAGTCGACAGGGGAGCGGGGCCAAAAACATTCAGTACTTC.

This rearrangement joins TRBV2 to TRBJ2-1, with TRBD2 as a possible D gene (5 bases). This CDR3 is 14 amino acids long. The germline CDR1 and CDR2 sequences are SNHLY and FYNNEI. Trimming removed 4 bases from V and 2 bases from J, with 9 bases in between. CDR3 sequence (DNA): TGTGCCAGCAGTGGCGAGGGAGCCTACAATGAGCAGTTCTTC. Translating gives CASSGEGAYNEQFF.

The genes are TRBV2 and TRBJ1-5; 7 bases fit TRBD1. Germline V gives CDR1 SNHLY, CDR2 FYNNEI. The CDR3 has 15 amino acids. Trimming took 8 bases from V and 1 from J; bases not matched to a gene: 8. CDR3 bases: TGTGCCAGCGGTAGGGGGCCGGTCAGCAATCAGCCCCAGCATTTT. The encoded protein is CASGRGPVSNQPQHF.

This clone was observed a few times. This chain links TRBV4-3 with TRBJ2-3; D is possibly TRBD2 (6 bases). Germline-derived CDR1 and CDR2 are LGHNA and YSLEER. The CDR3 is 17 amino acids. Trimming took off 4 bases at V and 6 bases at J, with 23 bases between the two ends. The CDR3 protein is CASSPRISGVDPDTQYF. DNA of the CDR3: TGCGCCAGCAGCCCCCGTATTAGCGGAGTGGACCCGGATACGCAGTATTTT.

This chain joins TRBV5-4 and TRBJ2-6; D unresolved. Trimming removed 6 bases at V and 5 bases at J, with 24 bases between. The CDR3 totals 18 residues. Germline V gene data show CDR1 as SGHNT and CDR2 as YYREEE (reference sequence). CDR3 region: CASTLIVFAQSRANVLTF. The DNA for the CDR3 is TGTGCCAGCACACTGATTGTCTTCGCACAAAGTCGGGCCAACGTCCTGACTTTC.

The chain employs TRBV7-8 and TRBJ1-1; 9 nucleotides line up with TRBD1. Per the germline V gene, CDR1 is SGHVS and CDR2 is FQNEAQ. CDR3 length: 15 amino acids. V dropped 5 bases and J dropped 1; count of bases not matched to a gene: 5. The CDR3 DNA is TGTGCCAGCAGCCTTCGGACAGGGGCGAACACTGAAGCTTTCTTT. It specifies CASSLRTGANTEAFF.

The rearrangement uses TRBV6-9 and TRBJ1-1, with TRBD1 matching 7 bases. The V segment lost 4 bases and the J segment 3 bases; nucleotides outside the gene matches: 11. This CDR3 contains 16 residues. Germline V lookup: CDR1 MNHGY, CDR2 SVAAGI. This chain's CDR3 is CASSFPQGREYTEAFF. The CDR3 bases are TGTGCCAGCAGTTTCCCACAGGGGAGAGAATACACTGAAGCTTTCTTT.

V usage is TRBV4-3 and J usage is TRBJ2-6; the D gene is possibly TRBD1 (6 bases). CDR1 LGHNA and CDR2 YSLEER come from the germline V gene. This CDR3 spans 16 amino acids. Trimming cost V 0 bases and J 3 bases, with 9 bases left between them. The CDR3 is CASSQDSGVGANVLTF. In DNA form, the CDR3 reads TGCGCCAGCAGCCAAGATTCAGGGGTTGGGGCCAACGTCCTGACTTTC.

The rearrangement joins TRBV2 to TRBJ2-5; D tentatively fits TRBD1 or TRBD2 (5 bases each). Germline V lookup: CDR1 SNHLY, CDR2 FYNNEI. The CDR3 is 14 residues long. Trimming removed 6 bases from V and 1 base from J, with 12 bases in between. CDR3 protein: CASRTRGSQETQYF. Here the CDR3 DNA reads TGTGCCAGCAGAACGAGGGGTTCCCAAGAGACCCAGTACTTC.

The chain recombines TRBV21-1 with TRBJ1-2; the table's D gene call, TRBD1, was not cross checked with the DNA. TRBV21-1 is a listed pseudogene. The CDR3 runs to 17 residues. As DNA, the CDR3 is TGTGCCAGCAGCAAAGGCGAAAGGGGGACTGACAGGGATGGCTACACCTTC. It yields the protein CASSKGERGTDRDGYTF.

This clone was detected many times. The genes are TRBV5-4 and TRBJ1-1; a possible D gene is TRBD1 (6 bases). Deletions cut 4 bases from V and 4 bases from J, with 17 bases between. The germline gives CDR1 SGHNT, CDR2 YYREEE (reference sequence). The CDR3 runs 15 residues. CDR3 DNA sequence: TGTGCCAGCAGCATCGGTGCACAGGGCTTCACTGAAGCTTTCTTT. It codes for CASSIGAQGFTEAFF. Variable domain in full (rest from reference TRBV5-4 and TRBJ1-1): ETGVTQSPTHLIKTRGQQVTLRCSSQSGHNTVSWYQQALGQGPQFIFQYYREEENGRGNFPPRFSGLQFPNYSSELNVNALELDDSALYLCASSIGAQGFTEAFFGQGTRLTVV.